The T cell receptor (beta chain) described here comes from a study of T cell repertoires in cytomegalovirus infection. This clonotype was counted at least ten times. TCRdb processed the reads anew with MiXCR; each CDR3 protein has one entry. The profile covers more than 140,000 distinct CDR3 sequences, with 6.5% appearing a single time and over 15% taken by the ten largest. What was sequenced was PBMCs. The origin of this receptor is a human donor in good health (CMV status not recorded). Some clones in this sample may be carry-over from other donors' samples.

CDR3 in amino acids: CASSLVLGSVDEQFF. CDR3 sequence (DNA): TGTGCCAGCAGCTTAGTACTGGGGAGTGTGGATGAGCAGTTCTTC. The chain has TRBV7-9 and TRBJ2-1, with D possibly matching TRBD2 (5 bases). Germline CDR1 reads SEHNR; CDR2 reads FQNEAQ (reference sequence). V lost 1 base, J lost 8 bases, and 15 bases lay in between. The CDR3 spans 15 residues.